Following are 20 T cell receptor beta chains from one sample sequenced in a study of shared clonotypes between healthy human individuals. Libraries were prepared by immunoSEQ multiplex PCR; TCRdb keeps only in-frame clonotypes and omits some of them. The sample consists of 450,000 or so clones, more than 70% of them appearing once. The sequencing input was PBMCs. All receptors come from a middle-aged woman in good health. Some clones in this sample may be carry-over from other donors' samples.

With respect to this clone: The same CDR3 can be traced to other DNA sequences in this sample. The chain couples TRBV30 to TRBJ2-3; possible D gene TRBD1, 6 bases. V lost 5 bases, J lost 1 base, and 13 bases lay in between. CDR1 and CDR2 (germline): GTSNPN, SVGIG (reference sequence). There are 14 residues in the CDR3. In nucleotides, the CDR3 is TGTGCCTGGGGCAGGGGAGCTGGCACAGATACGCAGTATTTT. Translated: CAWGRGAGTDTQYF.

As for this clone: A much more abundant neighbour one base away suggests this may be a read error. CDR3 loop: CASSLAGGTGELFF. The CDR3 DNA follows: TGTGCCAGCAGTTTAGCAGGGGGCACCGGGGAGCTGTTTTTT. The gene calls are TRBV27 and TRBJ2-2, with 7 positions matching TRBD1. Germline CDR1 and CDR2: MNHEY and SMNVEV (reference sequence). The CDR3 runs to 14 residues. After removal of 2 bases from V and 4 bases from J, the junction contained 1 base not matched to a gene.

With respect to this clone: A single base is all that separates this from a far larger clone, so a read error is likely. The J gene is TRBJ2-4, the V gene TRBV2; D not resolved. Trimming pared 10 bases from V and 3 bases from J, leaving 10 bases between. Germline V gene sequence: CDR1 SNHLY, CDR2 FYNNEI. CDR3 length: 12 residues. CDR3 nucleotide sequence: TGTGCCACTAGGAACTACAAAAACATTCAGTACTTC. Amino acids: CATRNYKNIQYF. Filled out from reference TRBV2 and TRBJ2-4, the complete variable domain reads EPEVTQTPSHQVTQMGQEVILRCVPISNHLYFYWYRQILGQKVEFLVSFYNNEISEKSEIFDDQFSVERPDGSNFTLKIRSTKLEDSAMYFCATRNYKNIQYFGAGTRLSVL.

The sample holds a few counts of this clone. The J gene is TRBJ1-1, the V gene TRBV14; D gene uncertain. The germline V gene has CDR1 SGHDN and CDR2 FVKESK. This CDR3 contains 13 residues. Trimming took 5 bases from V and 2 from J, leaving 9 bases between them. DNA for the CDR3: TGTGCCAGCAGCAAACAACATAACACTGAAGCTTTCTTT. This codes for CASSKQHNTEAFF. Full variable domain (missing parts from reference TRBV14 and TRBJ1-1): EAGVTQFPSHSVIEKGQTVTLRCDPISGHDNLYWYRRVMGKEIKFLLHFVKESKQDESGMPNNRFLAERTGGTYSTLKVQPAELEDSGVYFCASSKQHNTEAFFGQGTRLTVV.

The V gene is TRBV6-1, the J gene TRBJ2-7; no firm D call. The CDR3 covers 13 residues. V was clipped by 1 base and J by 2 bases, with 6 bases between them. Germline V gives CDR1 MNHNS, CDR2 SASEGT. The CDR3 loop reads CASSEESPYEQYF. The CDR3, as DNA: TGTGCCAGCAGTGAAGAAAGCCCCTACGAGCAGTACTTC.

The V gene is TRBV7-9, the J gene TRBJ1-3, with no clear D. Trimming left V 5 bases short and J 4 bases short, with 18 bases between. Germline lookup yields CDR1 SEHNR and CDR2 FQNEAQ (reference sequence). This CDR3 is 16 amino acids long. CDR3 nucleotides: TGTGCCAGCAGCCTCCAGAAGGACTTGGCCGGAAACACCATATATTTT. This sequence encodes CASSLQKDLAGNTIYF.

The rearrangement joins TRBV5-1 to TRBJ2-7; TRBD1 is a possible D gene (6 bases). CDR3 size: 17 residues. Germline-derived CDR1 and CDR2 are SGHRS and YFSETQ. V lost 2 bases and J lost 0, with 18 bases in between. CDR3: CASSFLGPGQSSYEQYF. CDR3 nucleotides: TGCGCCAGCAGCTTCCTTGGCCCGGGACAAAGCTCCTACGAGCAGTACTTC.

This clone occurred a few times. This sequence joins TRBV4-1 and TRBJ1-1; D is unclear. The CDR3 loop spans 14 amino acids. Germline V gene data show CDR1 as MGHRA and CDR2 as YSYEKL. V lost 5 bases and J lost 0, with 10 bases in between. The CDR3 here is CASSSGLLNTEAFF. The CDR3 DNA sequence: TGCGCCAGCAGCTCCGGGTTGCTGAACACTGAAGCTTTCTTT.

The rearrangement joins TRBV4-2 to TRBJ2-1; TRBD1 might be the D (6 bases). Per germline, CDR1 LGHNA and CDR2 YNFKEQ. This CDR3 spans 16 amino acids. With 3 bases removed from V and 0 bases from J, the gap between germline ends came to 12 bases. CDR3 protein: CASSQGATGSYNEQFF. The CDR3 region has the DNA TGTGCCAGCAGCCAGGGGGCGACAGGCTCCTACAATGAGCAGTTCTTC.

The rearrangement links TRBV14 to TRBJ2-7; D call uncertain. The CDR3 length is 15 residues. V lost 1 base and J lost 7, with 17 bases in between. Germline V CDR1 and CDR2: SGHDN, FVKESK. The CDR3 is CASSQAPQISAEQYF. CDR3 nucleotides: TGTGCCAGCAGCCAAGCTCCCCAAATCTCGGCAGAGCAGTACTTC.

The V and J genes are TRBV28 and TRBJ2-3; no firm D call. The CDR3 consists of 13 residues. The ends were cut back, 2 bases at V and 3 bases at J, with 6 bases in the middle. Germline V gene lookup returns CDR1 MDHEN and CDR2 SYDVKM. The CDR3: CASSLLGTDTQYF. Here the CDR3 DNA reads TGTGCCAGCAGTTTACTAGGGACAGATACGCAGTATTTT.

Notes on this clone: With a much larger clone just one base away, this may be a read error. This chain joins TRBV18 and TRBJ1-1; unclear D gene. In germline, CDR1 is KGHSH, CDR2 LQKENI. The CDR3 covers 18 residues. Here the CDR3 DNA reads TGTGCCAGCTCATCACCTCTAATCCTTACTACCTACCCCACTGAAGCTTTCTTT. Its translation: CASSSPLILTTYPTEAFF.

J is TRBJ2-6 and V is TRBV19; 7 bases are shared with TRBD1. J was trimmed by 0 bases and V by 6 bases; bases with no gene match: 8. Germline V lookup: CDR1 LNHDA, CDR2 SQIVND (reference sequence). CDR3 length equals 17 residues. The CDR3 loop is CASSRAGGVSGANVLTF. CDR3 sequence (DNA): TGTGCCAGTAGCCGTGCAGGGGGTGTCTCTGGGGCCAACGTCCTGACTTTC. Variable domain in full (rest from reference TRBV19 and TRBJ2-6): DGGITQSPKYLFRKEGQNVTLSCEQNLNHDAMYWYRQDPGQGLRLIYYSQIVNDFQKGDIAEGYSVSREKKESFPLTVTSAQKNPTAFYLCASSRAGGVSGANVLTFGAGSRLTVL.

As to this clone: With only one base between it and a far larger clone, this is likely a read error. This sample also contains other DNA sequences that code for the same CDR3. This chain connects TRBV15 to TRBJ1-5; D remains ambiguous. The CDR3 is 14 amino acids. Germline assignment: CDR1 LNHNV and CDR2 YYDKDF (reference sequence). CDR3 sequence reads: CATSRERDYQPQHF. The CDR3, as DNA: TGTGCCACCAGCAGAGAGAGGGATTATCAGCCCCAACATTTT. Complete variable domain (other parts from reference TRBV15 and TRBJ1-5): DAMVIQNPRYQVTQFGKPVTLSCSQTLNHNVMYWYQQKSSQAPKLLFHYYDKDFNNEADTPDNFQSRRPNTSFCFLDIRSPGLGDTAMYLCATSRERDYQPQHFGDGTRLSIL.

CDR3 nucleotides: TGTGCCAGCAGCTTATGGACAAACACTGAAGCTTTCTTT. The encoded protein is CASSLWTNTEAFF. The chain links TRBV7-3 to TRBJ1-1, with D perhaps TRBD1 (5 bases). V lost 2 bases, J lost 2 bases, and 6 bases lay in between. The germline gives CDR1 SGHTA, CDR2 FQGTGA. The length of the CDR3 is 13 residues.

V usage is TRBV18 and J usage is TRBJ2-5; a possible D gene is TRBD1 (6 bases). Germline V gives CDR1 KGHSH, CDR2 LQKENI. The CDR3 extends over 18 amino acids. Trimming took 1 base from V and 2 from J, leaving 20 bases between them. The CDR3 region has the DNA TGTGCCAGCTCACCACTTCCCATCGGGACATTGGATCAAGAGACCCAGTACTTC. It translates to CASSPLPIGTLDQETQYF.

The chain links TRBV28 to TRBJ1-2, with no clear D. Trimming removed 3 bases from V and 4 bases from J, with 6 bases in between. This CDR3 is built from 12 residues. Germline-derived CDR1 and CDR2 are MDHEN and SYDVKM. As DNA, the CDR3 is TGTGCCAGCAGTTTTGAAAGCTATGGCTACACCTTC. This sequence encodes CASSFESYGYTF.

This clone was observed at least ten times. The CDR3 region has the DNA TGTGCCAGCAGTGCAGGACGACTGTTTTTT. Translated, it gives CASSAGRLFF. The chain combines TRBV2 with TRBJ1-4, with D unresolved. Germline V CDR1 and CDR2: SNHLY, FYNNEI. V lost 4 bases, J lost 13 bases, and 7 bases lay in between. The CDR3 sequence is 10 residues long.

The V call is TRBV7-2, the J call TRBJ2-5; 10 bases align to TRBD1. The CDR3 is made up of 15 amino acids. Germline V lookup: CDR1 SGHTA, CDR2 FQGNSA. The ends lost 5 bases at V and 5 bases at J; junction bases unmatched: 8. The CDR3 DNA is TGTGCCAGCAGCCGCACCGGACAGGGGGTGGAGACCCAGTACTTC. Translation gives CASSRTGQGVETQYF.

This chain uses TRBV5-1 with TRBJ2-3, with D tentatively TRBD2 (6 bases). The CDR3 is 16 amino acids. CDR1 SGHRS and CDR2 YFSETQ come from the germline V gene. Trimming left V 1 base short and J 1 base short, with 13 bases between. The CDR3 reads CASSLSGGSGTDTQYF. CDR3 nucleotides: TGCGCCAGCAGCTTGTCCGGGGGTAGCGGCACAGATACGCAGTATTTT.